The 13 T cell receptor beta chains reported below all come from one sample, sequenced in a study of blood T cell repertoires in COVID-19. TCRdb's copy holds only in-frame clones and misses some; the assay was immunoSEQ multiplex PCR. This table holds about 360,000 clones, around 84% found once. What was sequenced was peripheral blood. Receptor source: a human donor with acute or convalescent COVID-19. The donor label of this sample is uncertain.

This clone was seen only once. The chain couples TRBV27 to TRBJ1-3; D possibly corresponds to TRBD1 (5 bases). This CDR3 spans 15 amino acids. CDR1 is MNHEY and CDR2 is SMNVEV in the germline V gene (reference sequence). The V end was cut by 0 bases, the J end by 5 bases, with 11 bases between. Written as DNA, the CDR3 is TGTGCCAGCAGTTTATCGAAGTTGGGGCGAAACACCATATATTTT. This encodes CASSLSKLGRNTIYF.

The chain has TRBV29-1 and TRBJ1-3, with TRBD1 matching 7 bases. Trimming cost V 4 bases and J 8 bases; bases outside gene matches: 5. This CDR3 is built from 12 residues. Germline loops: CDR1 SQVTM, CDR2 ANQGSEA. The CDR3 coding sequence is TGCAGCGTTGCCAAGGGGGCAGACACCATATATTTT. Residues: CSVAKGADTIYF.

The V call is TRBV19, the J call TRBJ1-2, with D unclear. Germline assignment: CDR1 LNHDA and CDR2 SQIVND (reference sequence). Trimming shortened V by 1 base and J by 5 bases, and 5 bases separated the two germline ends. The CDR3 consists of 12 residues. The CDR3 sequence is CASSIGEYGYTF. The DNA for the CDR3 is TGTGCCAGTAGTATAGGAGAGTATGGCTACACCTTC.

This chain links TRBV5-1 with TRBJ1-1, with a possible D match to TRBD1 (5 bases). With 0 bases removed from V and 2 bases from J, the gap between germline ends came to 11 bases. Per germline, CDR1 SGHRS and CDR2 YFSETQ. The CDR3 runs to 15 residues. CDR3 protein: CASSLANGGNTEAFF. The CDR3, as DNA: TGCGCCAGCAGCTTGGCCAACGGGGGTAACACTGAAGCTTTCTTT.

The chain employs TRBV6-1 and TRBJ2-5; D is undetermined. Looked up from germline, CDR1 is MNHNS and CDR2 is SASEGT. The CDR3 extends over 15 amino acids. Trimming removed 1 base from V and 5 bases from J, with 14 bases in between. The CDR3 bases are TGTGCCAGCAGTGAAGGGCAGGCGAGAAGGGAGACCCAGTACTTC. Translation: CASSEGQARRETQYF.

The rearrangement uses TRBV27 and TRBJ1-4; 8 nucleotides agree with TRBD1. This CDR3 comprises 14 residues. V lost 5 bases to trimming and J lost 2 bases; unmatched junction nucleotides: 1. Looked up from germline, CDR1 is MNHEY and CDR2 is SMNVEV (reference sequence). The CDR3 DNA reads TGTGCCAGCAGTCGGACAGGGACTAATGAAAAACTGTTTTTT. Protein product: CASSRTGTNEKLFF.

The CDR3 is CASSMEQGAISYEQYF. The CDR3 coding sequence is TGTGCCAGCTCAATGGAACAGGGGGCGATTTCCTACGAGCAGTACTTC. The chain couples TRBV18 to TRBJ2-7; 9 bases are a match to TRBD1. The CDR3 sequence is 16 residues long. The J segment lost 1 base and the V segment lost 5 bases, leaving 9 bases of the junction unmatched. Germline CDR1 reads KGHSH; CDR2 reads LQKENI.

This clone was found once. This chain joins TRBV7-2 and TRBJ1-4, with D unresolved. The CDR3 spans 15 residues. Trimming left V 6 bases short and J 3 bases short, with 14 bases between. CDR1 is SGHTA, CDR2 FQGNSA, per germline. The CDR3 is CASRLAGSSNEKLFF. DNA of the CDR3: TGTGCCAGCAGGCTTGCCGGGTCTTCTAATGAAAAACTGTTTTTT. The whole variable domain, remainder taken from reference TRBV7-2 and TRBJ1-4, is GAGVSQSPSNKVTEKGKDVELRCDPISGHTALYWYRQSLGQGLEFLIYFQGNSAPDKSGLPSDRFSAERTGGSVSTLTIQRTQQEDSAVYLCASRLAGSSNEKLFFGSGTQLSVL.

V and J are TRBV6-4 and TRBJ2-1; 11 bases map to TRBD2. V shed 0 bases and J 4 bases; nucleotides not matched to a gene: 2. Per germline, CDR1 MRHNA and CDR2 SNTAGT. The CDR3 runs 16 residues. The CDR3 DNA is TGTGCCAGCAGTGACTCCGGGACTAGCGGATACAATGAGCAGTTCTTC. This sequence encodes CASSDSGTSGYNEQFF.

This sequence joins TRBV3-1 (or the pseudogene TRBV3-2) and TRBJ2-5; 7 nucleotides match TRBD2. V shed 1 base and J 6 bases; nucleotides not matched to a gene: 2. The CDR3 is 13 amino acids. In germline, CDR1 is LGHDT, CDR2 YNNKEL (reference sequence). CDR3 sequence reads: CASSQGTRKTQYF. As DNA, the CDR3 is TGTGCCAGCAGCCAAGGGACTAGGAAGACCCAGTACTTC.

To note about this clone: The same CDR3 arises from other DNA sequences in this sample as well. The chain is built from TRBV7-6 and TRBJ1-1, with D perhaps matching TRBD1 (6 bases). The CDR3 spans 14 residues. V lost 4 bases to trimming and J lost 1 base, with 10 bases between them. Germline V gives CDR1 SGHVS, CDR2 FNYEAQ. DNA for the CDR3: TGTGCCAGCAGCTCCACAGGGACGAACACTGAAGCTTTCTTT. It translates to CASSSTGTNTEAFF.

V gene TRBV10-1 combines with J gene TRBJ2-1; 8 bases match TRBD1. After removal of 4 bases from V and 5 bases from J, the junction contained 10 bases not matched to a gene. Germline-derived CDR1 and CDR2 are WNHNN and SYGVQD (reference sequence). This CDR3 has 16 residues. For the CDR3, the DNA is TGCGCCAGCAGTGGCGACAGGGGACGTCCCCACAATGAGCAGTTCTTC. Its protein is CASSGDRGRPHNEQFF.

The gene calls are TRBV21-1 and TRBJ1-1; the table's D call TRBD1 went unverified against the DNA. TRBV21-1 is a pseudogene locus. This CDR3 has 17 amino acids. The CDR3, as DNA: TGTGCCAGCATTTGGACCCTCTTTACAGGGATGAACACTGAAGCTTTCTTT. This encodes CASIWTLFTGMNTEAFF.